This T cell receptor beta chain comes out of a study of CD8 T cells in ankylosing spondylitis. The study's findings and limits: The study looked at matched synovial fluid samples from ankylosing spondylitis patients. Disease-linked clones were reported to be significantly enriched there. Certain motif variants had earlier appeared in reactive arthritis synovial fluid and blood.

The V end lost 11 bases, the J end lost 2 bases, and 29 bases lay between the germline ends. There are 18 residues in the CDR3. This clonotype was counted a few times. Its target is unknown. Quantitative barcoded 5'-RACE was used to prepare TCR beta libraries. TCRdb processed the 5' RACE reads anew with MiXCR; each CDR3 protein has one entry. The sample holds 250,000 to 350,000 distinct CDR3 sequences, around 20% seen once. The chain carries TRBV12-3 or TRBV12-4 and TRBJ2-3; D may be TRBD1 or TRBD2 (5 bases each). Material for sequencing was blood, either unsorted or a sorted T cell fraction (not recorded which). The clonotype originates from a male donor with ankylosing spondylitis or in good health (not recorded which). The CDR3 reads CALSLAFGTAKSTDTQYF. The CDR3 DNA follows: TGTGCCCTCAGTTTAGCCTTTGGGACGGCGAAATCCACAGATACGCAGTATTTT.